These 24 T cell receptor beta chains share one sample of origin, sequenced in a study of long-term antiretroviral therapy in people with HIV. Run at survey level, the immunoSEQ assay was version v3.0. Profiled with immunoSEQ multiplex PCR; TCRdb holds only in-frame clones, not every one. The sample lists 20,000 to 30,000 clones; around 80% were seen once. Sequenced here: unsorted PBMCs, sampled 1.1 years before starting antiretroviral therapy. The receptor set was obtained from a woman aged 25-40 years with HIV.

The chain couples TRBV2 to TRBJ2-5; 8 bases agree with TRBD2. The length of the CDR3 is 13 residues. Unmatched junction bases numbered 4, after V lost 5 bases and J lost 5 bases. Germline-derived CDR1 and CDR2 are SNHLY and FYNNEI. The CDR3 nucleotides are TGTGCCAGCAGTCGAGGACTAGCCGAGACCCAGTACTTC. Translation gives CASSRGLAETQYF.

The rearrangement uses TRBV5-1 and TRBJ1-1; 10 bases are shared with TRBD1. V trimming: 3 bases; J trimming: 5 bases; junction bases outside the gene matches: 4. CDR3 length: 14 residues. Looked up from germline, CDR1 is SGHRS and CDR2 is YFSETQ. CDR3 region: CASSSGQGRTEAFF. Here the CDR3 DNA reads TGCGCCAGCAGCTCGGGACAGGGGAGAACTGAAGCTTTCTTT.

This chain links TRBV29-1 with TRBJ2-1, with 16 bases lining up with TRBD2. In germline, CDR1 is SQVTM, CDR2 ANQGSEA. Trimming cost V 5 bases and J 9 bases; bases outside gene matches: 7. This CDR3 has 15 amino acids. The DNA for the CDR3 is TGCAGCGTTCAATTGGGACTAGCGGGGGGGGGTGAGCAGTTCTTC. Translating it yields CSVQLGLAGGGEQFF.

This clone was seen a few times. The chain is built from TRBV19 and TRBJ1-5; D is undetermined. Between the trimmed V and J ends, which lost 1 base and 3 bases, there was a span of 7 bases. There are 14 residues in the CDR3. The germline V gene encodes CDR1 LNHDA and CDR2 SQIVND (reference sequence). This CDR3 is CASSIVGINQPQHF. The CDR3 bases are TGTGCCAGTAGTATAGTGGGCATCAATCAGCCCCAGCATTTT.

This chain links TRBV19 with TRBJ2-5, with D unclear. Between the trimmed V and J ends, which lost 8 bases and 7 bases, there was a span of 17 bases. CDR3 length equals 13 residues. Germline CDR1 and CDR2: LNHDA and SQIVND (reference sequence). The CDR3 DNA follows: TGTGCCAGTTGCCACCCGATTTTTGGGACCCAGTACTTC. Its protein is CASCHPIFGTQYF.

This chain uses TRBV30 with TRBJ2-2; D might be TRBD1 (6 bases). CDR1 and CDR2 from the germline V gene are GTSNPN and SVGIG (reference sequence). The CDR3 covers 16 residues. The V end lost 0 bases, the J end lost 1 base, and 12 bases lay between the germline ends. The DNA for the CDR3 is TGTGCCTGGAGTGTATTCAGGACAGAGAACACCGGGGAGCTGTTTTTT. Translated, it gives CAWSVFRTENTGELFF. The entire variable domain, with the rest obtained from reference TRBV30 and TRBJ2-2, is as follows: SQTIHQWPATLVQPVGSPLSLECTVEGTSNPNLYWYRQAAGRGLQLLFYSVGIGQISSEVPQNLSASRPQDRQFILSSKKLLLSDSGFYLCAWSVFRTENTGELFFGEGSRLTVL.

The chain couples TRBV6-5 to TRBJ2-2; no definite D call. This CDR3 has 13 amino acids. V lost 5 bases to trimming and J lost 3 bases, with 7 bases between them. CDR1 MNHEY and CDR2 SVGAGI come from the germline V gene. CDR3 region: CASSPDYTGELFF. The CDR3 DNA is TGTGCCAGCAGTCCTGACTACACCGGGGAGCTGTTTTTT.

The chain has TRBV5-4 and TRBJ2-1; D might be TRBD1 or TRBD2, each matching 5 bases. V was shortened by 3 bases and J by 4 bases, with 14 bases between the two germline ends. There are 15 residues in the CDR3. CDR1 is SGHNT and CDR2 is YYREEE in the germline V gene (reference sequence). As DNA, the CDR3 is TGTGCCAGCAGCTCGAACCGGGACCAGTACAATGAGCAGTTCTTC. Its translation is CASSSNRDQYNEQFF. Full variable domain (missing parts from reference TRBV5-4 and TRBJ2-1): ETGVTQSPTHLIKTRGQQVTLRCSSQSGHNTVSWYQQALGQGPQFIFQYYREEENGRGNFPPRFSGLQFPNYSSELNVNALELDDSALYLCASSSNRDQYNEQFFGPGTRLTVL.

The chain couples TRBV5-5 to TRBJ2-7; TRBD2 matches at 9 bases. Germline V gene sequence: CDR1 SGHKS, CDR2 YYEKEE (reference sequence). The V and J ends lost 2 bases and 5 bases, in that order; junction bases with no gene match: 8. The CDR3 has 15 amino acids. CDR3 nucleotides: TGTGCCAGCAGCTTAGTCGCGGGGGGGCGAGACGAGCAGTACGTC. Its protein is CASSLVAGGRDEQYV.

This clone was seen only a few times. This chain links TRBV4-2 with TRBJ1-3; 7 bases line up with TRBD1. Germline-derived CDR1 and CDR2 are LGHNA and YNFKEQ. The CDR3 runs to 13 residues. The V segment lost 5 bases and the J segment 2 bases; nucleotides outside the gene matches: 0. In nucleotides, the CDR3 is TGTGCCAGCAGCACAGGGGCTGGAAACACCATATATTTT. As protein: CASSTGAGNTIYF.

Only one count was recorded for this clone. This sequence joins TRBV10-3 and TRBJ2-7; weak D call: TRBD2 (5 bases). This CDR3 spans 14 amino acids. Trimming pared 0 bases from V and 0 bases from J, leaving 6 bases between. Germline V gene sequence: CDR1 ENHRY, CDR2 SYGVKD. CDR3 in DNA: TGTGCCATCAGTGAGTCCGGGGACTCCTACGAGCAGTACGTC. This gives the protein CAISESGDSYEQYV.

This chain uses TRBV28 with TRBJ1-1; 10 positions agree with TRBD1. This CDR3 region has 16 residues. V shed 4 bases and J 4 bases; nucleotides not matched to a gene: 9. CDR1 and CDR2 from the germline V gene are MDHEN and SYDVKM. The CDR3 here is CASSSTPWDRGTEAFF. In DNA, the CDR3 is TGTGCCAGCAGTTCGACCCCATGGGACAGGGGCACTGAAGCTTTCTTT.

Details on this clone: Relative to the germline gene, one junction end is altered; a read error may explain this. V gene TRBV6-1 combines with J gene TRBJ2-5, with D tentatively TRBD1 (6 bases). This CDR3 is 14 amino acids long. Germline-derived CDR1 and CDR2 are MNHNS and SASEGT. The CDR3 loop reads CASTEGAGVETQYF. The CDR3, as DNA: TGTGCCAGCACTGAAGGGGCAGGGGTAGAGACCCAGTACTTC.

The rearrangement uses TRBV11-2 and TRBJ1-3; D might be TRBD1 (6 bases). The CDR3 loop spans 14 amino acids. From germline, CDR1 is SGHAT and CDR2 FQNNGV. Trimming stripped 6 bases from V and 3 bases from J, with 12 bases between. The CDR3 nucleotides read TGTGCCAGCAGTTTTAACAGGGTTGGAAACACCATATATTTT. It codes for CASSFNRVGNTIYF.

The J gene is TRBJ1-5, the V gene TRBV10-2, with D tentatively TRBD1 (5 bases). The CDR3 is 16 residues long. CDR1 is WSHSY, CDR2 SAAADI, per germline. Trimming removed 8 bases at V and 6 bases at J, with 23 bases between. The CDR3 spells CASSSGTLIVGQPQHF. In DNA form, the CDR3 reads TGCGCCAGCTCCTCTGGGACCCTCATCGTGGGTCAGCCCCAGCATTTT.

This rearrangement joins TRBV4-2 to TRBJ1-5; possible D gene TRBD1, 5 bases. Between the trimmed V and J ends, which lost 6 bases and 4 bases, there was a span of 19 bases. Per germline, CDR1 LGHNA and CDR2 YNFKEQ. The CDR3 has 16 amino acids. In DNA form, the CDR3 reads TGTGCCAGCAGTCAACCTATATCAGGGATTAATCAGCCCCAGCATTTT. Translated, it gives CASSQPISGINQPQHF.

The chain couples TRBV7-9 to TRBJ2-3, with D tentatively TRBD2 (5 bases). Trimming left V 2 bases short and J 3 bases short, with 12 bases between. CDR1 is SEHNR, CDR2 FQNEAQ, per germline (reference sequence). The CDR3 length is 15 residues. CDR3 in amino acids: CASSLSGLPTDTQYF. CDR3 DNA: TGTGCCAGCAGCTTAAGCGGACTCCCAACAGATACGCAGTATTTT.

The chain uses TRBV19 and TRBJ1-2, with D unresolved. Germline V gene sequence: CDR1 LNHDA, CDR2 SQIVND (reference sequence). V lost 1 base and J 2 bases, leaving 11 bases between the germline ends. The CDR3 spans 15 residues. CDR3 nucleotides: TGTGCCAGTAGTATAGTCAACCCTTCGAACTATGGCTACACCTTC. As protein: CASSIVNPSNYGYTF.

The chain employs TRBV28 and TRBJ2-3, with 10 bases lining up with TRBD2. The CDR3 runs 17 residues. Per germline, CDR1 MDHEN and CDR2 SYDVKM. V shed 3 bases and J 2 bases; nucleotides not matched to a gene: 8. The chain's CDR3 is CASSFTASGGFTDTQYF. CDR3 sequence (DNA): TGTGCCAGCAGTTTCACCGCTAGCGGGGGATTCACAGATACGCAGTATTTT.

The chain links TRBV10-3 to TRBJ1-5; 8 positions agree with TRBD1. V lost 2 bases, J lost 9 bases, and 6 bases stayed unmatched. Germline CDR1 is ENHRY and CDR2 is SYGVKD. The CDR3 extends over 14 amino acids. The CDR3 sequence is CAISEGTGFRPQHF. CDR3 sequence (DNA): TGTGCCATCAGTGAGGGGACAGGTTTTAGGCCCCAGCATTTT.

The genes are TRBV29-1 and TRBJ1-1; D remains unclear. With 2 bases removed from V and 1 base from J, the gap between germline ends came to 11 bases. Germline-derived CDR1 and CDR2 are SQVTM and ANQGSEA. This CDR3 has 14 amino acids. The DNA of the CDR3 is TGCAGCGTTGAAATTCGCTTTTCGAACACTGAAGCTTTCTTT. It translates to CSVEIRFSNTEAFF.

The chain uses TRBV5-1 and TRBJ1-1; tentatively, D is TRBD1 (6 bases). CDR1 is SGHRS and CDR2 is YFSETQ in the germline V gene. The V end was cut by 3 bases, the J end by 4 bases, with 13 bases between. The CDR3 is 14 amino acids. This chain's CDR3 is CASSYTGTGTEAFF. The CDR3 DNA sequence: TGCGCCAGCAGCTACACAGGGACCGGCACTGAAGCTTTCTTT.

The chain uses TRBV6-6 and TRBJ1-5; 9 nucleotides align to TRBD1. V lost 5 bases and J lost 5; bases outside the gene matches: 10. The germline V gene encodes CDR1 MNHNY and CDR2 SVGAGI (reference sequence). The CDR3 covers 16 residues. CDR3 region: CASSTRDREVDQPQHF. CDR3 DNA sequence: TGTGCCAGCAGTACAAGGGACAGGGAAGTCGATCAGCCCCAGCATTTT.

This chain connects TRBV6-5 to TRBJ1-1, with D possibly being TRBD1 (5 bases). Germline V gives CDR1 MNHEY, CDR2 SVGAGI. Trimming shortened V by 5 bases and J by 5 bases, and 15 bases separated the two germline ends. The length of the CDR3 is 14 residues. CDR3 nucleotides: TGTGCCAGCAGTGAAAAGGGGTACCAAACTGAAGCTTTCTTT. As protein: CASSEKGYQTEAFF.